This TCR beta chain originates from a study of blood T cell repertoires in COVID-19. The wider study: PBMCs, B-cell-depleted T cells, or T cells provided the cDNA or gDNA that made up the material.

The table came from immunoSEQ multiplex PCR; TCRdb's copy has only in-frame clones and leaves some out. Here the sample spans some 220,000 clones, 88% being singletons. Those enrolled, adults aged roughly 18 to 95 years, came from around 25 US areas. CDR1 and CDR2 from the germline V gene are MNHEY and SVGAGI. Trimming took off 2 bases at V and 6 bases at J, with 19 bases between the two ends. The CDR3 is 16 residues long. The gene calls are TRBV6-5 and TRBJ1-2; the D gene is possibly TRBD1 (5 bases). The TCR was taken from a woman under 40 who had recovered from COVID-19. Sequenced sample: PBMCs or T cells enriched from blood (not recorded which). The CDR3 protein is CASSYTLRAGWDGYTF. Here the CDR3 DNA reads TGTGCCAGCAGTTACACCCTTAGGGCAGGGTGGGATGGCTACACCTTC.